The next 26 T cell receptor beta chains were all read from a single sample in a study of blood T cell repertoires in COVID-19. TCRdb's copy holds only in-frame clones and misses some; the assay was immunoSEQ multiplex PCR. The table records about 250,000 clones, about 90% of them present only once. The sample taken for sequencing was peripheral blood. The source of these receptors is a man between 18 and 35 years old with active or convalescent COVID-19.

This rearrangement joins TRBV7-2 to TRBJ2-3; 11 bases agree with TRBD2. CDR3 size: 18 residues. Unmatched junction bases numbered 7, after V lost 2 bases and J lost 0 bases. The germline gives CDR1 SGHTA, CDR2 FQGNSA. CDR3: CASSLLSSGGTSTDTQYF. In DNA, the CDR3 is TGTGCCAGCAGCTTATTGTCTAGCGGGGGGACGAGCACAGATACGCAGTATTTT. The full variable domain, its missing parts supplied by reference TRBV7-2 and TRBJ2-3, is GAGVSQSPSNKVTEKGKDVELRCDPISGHTALYWYRQSLGQGLEFLIYFQGNSAPDKSGLPSDRFSAERTGGSVSTLTIQRTQQEDSAVYLCASSLLSSGGTSTDTQYFGPGTRLTVL.

This clone appeared once. The chain recombines TRBV3-1 (or the pseudogene TRBV3-2) with TRBJ2-3, with D uncertain. The CDR3 covers 12 residues. Trimming took off 1 base at V and 5 bases at J, with 4 bases between the two ends. Per germline, CDR1 LGHDT and CDR2 YNNKEL (reference sequence). The CDR3 here is CASSQGVDTQYF. The DNA of the CDR3 is TGTGCCAGCAGCCAAGGCGTAGATACGCAGTATTTT.

V gene TRBV3-1 (or the pseudogene TRBV3-2) combines with J gene TRBJ2-1, with D perhaps matching TRBD1 (6 bases). The V gene lost 1 base and the J gene lost 8 bases, with 12 bases spanning the gap. The CDR3 is made up of 14 amino acids. CDR1 LGHDT and CDR2 YNNKEL come from the germline V gene (reference sequence). Written as DNA, the CDR3 is TGTGCCAGCAGCCAAGCTACAGGGTGGGATGAGCAGTTCTTC. Protein: CASSQATGWDEQFF.

This chain uses TRBV4-2 with TRBJ1-2; D might be TRBD1 (6 bases). The CDR3 extends over 15 amino acids. From germline, CDR1 is LGHNA and CDR2 YNFKEQ. V lost 1 base, J lost 8 bases, and 17 bases lay in between. CDR3 protein: CASSQALGGGEGYTF. In DNA, the CDR3 is TGTGCCAGCAGCCAAGCGCTAGGGGGGGGAGAAGGCTACACCTTC.

V usage is TRBV28 and J usage is TRBJ2-3, with a possible D match to TRBD2 (6 bases). Germline lookup yields CDR1 MDHEN and CDR2 SYDVKM. The V end lost 7 bases, the J end lost 0 bases, and 14 bases lay between the germline ends. The CDR3 extends over 15 amino acids. The CDR3 spells CASTLGGASTDTQYF. The CDR3 DNA reads TGTGCCAGCACCCTGGGAGGCGCTAGCACAGATACGCAGTATTTT.

V usage is TRBV11-3 and J usage is TRBJ2-7, with 7 bases matching TRBD1. Germline lookup yields CDR1 SGHNT and CDR2 YENEEA. With V trimmed by 5 bases and J by 6 bases, 4 bases remained unmatched. The CDR3 extends over 12 amino acids. CDR3 sequence reads: CASSLGGGEQYF. CDR3 in DNA: TGTGCCAGCAGCCTAGGGGGCGGCGAGCAGTACTTC.

The chain couples TRBV19 to TRBJ1-1; maybe TRBD1 (5 bases). Germline CDR1 and CDR2: LNHDA and SQIVND (reference sequence). Trimming shortened V by 5 bases and J by 1 base, and 11 bases separated the two germline ends. The CDR3 is 14 amino acids. The CDR3 reads CASSLYQGNTEAFF. DNA of the CDR3: TGTGCCAGTAGTTTATATCAGGGGAACACTGAAGCTTTCTTT.

In its sample, this clone was seen once. The chain links TRBV24-1 to TRBJ2-1; 7 nucleotides agree with TRBD2. With 2 bases clipped from V and 8 bases from J, the junction kept 8 bases outside the gene matches. The CDR3 contains 15 residues. The germline CDR1 and CDR2 sequences are KGHDR and SFDVKD. Here the CDR3 DNA reads TGTGCCACCAGTGATTCCGGGAGGATCATCGATGAGCAGTTCTTC. It specifies CATSDSGRIIDEQFF.

This chain uses TRBV29-1 with TRBJ2-1; 9 bases are shared with TRBD2. Trimming at V came to 4 bases and at J to 2 bases, leaving 6 bases not matched to a gene. The germline V gene has CDR1 SQVTM and CDR2 ANQGSEA. The CDR3 runs to 15 residues. Here the CDR3 DNA reads TGCAGCGTTGTCCGGCGGGGGGGTACCTACAATGAGCAGTTCTTC. This translates into CSVVRRGGTYNEQFF.

This chain uses TRBV4-3 with TRBJ2-3, with 9 bases aligning to TRBD2. The CDR3 contains 19 residues. CDR1 is LGHNA, CDR2 YSLEER, per germline. Trimming cost V 0 bases and J 4 bases; bases outside gene matches: 14. CDR3 residues: CASSQDGREGPRYADTQYF. The CDR3, as DNA: TGCGCCAGCAGCCAAGATGGGCGGGAGGGCCCTCGCTATGCAGATACGCAGTATTTT.

The chain carries TRBV7-8 and TRBJ1-5; TRBD1 agrees at 9 bases. Germline assignment: CDR1 SGHVS and CDR2 FQNEAQ. The CDR3 has 16 residues. The trim removed 4 bases at V and 7 bases at J, leaving 11 bases unmatched. CDR3 DNA sequence: TGTGCCAGCAGCTCAGCTAGGACAGGGGTTTTACAGCCCCAGCATTTT. Amino acid sequence: CASSSARTGVLQPQHF.

The chain links TRBV6-4 to TRBJ1-1; D is perhaps TRBD1 (5 bases). Between the trimmed V and J ends, which lost 4 bases and 5 bases, there was a span of 14 bases. CDR3 length: 14 amino acids. Per the germline V gene, CDR1 is MRHNA and CDR2 is SNTAGT. The DNA of the CDR3 is TGTGCCAGCAGTGTGCAGGGAGGCTCGACTGAAGCTTTCTTT. Translated: CASSVQGGSTEAFF.

This chain links TRBV6-4 with TRBJ2-1; 7 nucleotides line up with TRBD2. This CDR3 comprises 13 residues. Germline lookup yields CDR1 MRHNA and CDR2 SNTAGT. Trimming took 5 bases from V and 9 from J; bases not matched to a gene: 7. The CDR3 region is CASSSRGGGEQFF. In nucleotides, the CDR3 is TGTGCCAGCAGTTCCAGAGGCGGGGGTGAGCAGTTCTTC.

CDR3 residues: CASRHPWEREATTDTQYF. CDR3 sequence (DNA): TGTGCCAGCAGACATCCATGGGAGCGGGAGGCTACCACAGATACGCAGTATTTT. This chain joins TRBV28 and TRBJ2-3; 9 bases are a match to TRBD2. The CDR3 is made up of 18 amino acids. The junction had 15 bases not matched to a gene; V was cut back by 6 bases and J by 2 bases. Germline CDR1 reads MDHEN; CDR2 reads SYDVKM.

The rearrangement joins TRBV9 to TRBJ2-5; possibly TRBD2 for D (5 bases). The V and J ends lost 0 bases and 4 bases respectively, with 19 bases between them. CDR3 size: 17 residues. Germline assignment: CDR1 SGDLS and CDR2 YYNGEE. The CDR3 nucleotides read TGTGCCAGCAGCGTAGCCCAATCCCGAGGGATGGGAGAGACCCAGTACTTC. Its translation: CASSVAQSRGMGETQYF.

V is TRBV6-5 and J is TRBJ1-1; 9 bases agree with TRBD1. Trimming took 9 bases from V and 2 from J; bases not matched to a gene: 4. This CDR3 comprises 13 residues. Germline CDR1 is MNHEY and CDR2 is SVGAGI. The CDR3 nucleotides are TGTGCCAGTAAGGGACAGGGCAACACTGAAGCTTTCTTT. Its protein product is CASKGQGNTEAFF.

J is TRBJ2-1 and V is TRBV13, with 10 bases that match TRBD2. The trim removed 5 bases at V and 10 bases at J, leaving 5 bases unmatched. This CDR3 is built from 13 residues. Germline V gene sequence: CDR1 PRHDT, CDR2 FYEKMQ (reference sequence). CDR3 loop: CASSQGTSEEQFF. CDR3 bases: TGTGCCAGCAGCCAAGGGACTAGCGAGGAGCAGTTCTTC.

This clone occurred once. The chain has TRBV2 and TRBJ2-7; D perhaps matches TRBD2 (5 bases). There are 13 residues in the CDR3. The germline V and J ends were trimmed by 5 bases and 2 bases, with 10 bases remaining between them. Germline V gene data show CDR1 as SNHLY and CDR2 as FYNNEI. As DNA, the CDR3 is TGTGCCAGCAGTCGGGAAGGCGCCTACGAGCAGTACTTC. Its protein product is CASSREGAYEQYF.

The chain is built from TRBV2 and TRBJ1-2; 9 bases align to TRBD1. J was trimmed by 6 bases and V by 3 bases; bases with no gene match: 14. The CDR3 consists of 17 residues. Germline CDR1 is SNHLY and CDR2 is FYNNEI. DNA for the CDR3: TGTGCCAGCAGTGATCCCTCGGGACAGGGTAATTTAGATGGCTACACCTTC. This gives the protein CASSDPSGQGNLDGYTF.

The rearrangement joins TRBV5-1 to TRBJ2-1, with D maybe TRBD2 (6 bases). V dropped 3 bases and J dropped 5 bases, with 15 bases sitting between them. Germline CDR1 reads SGHRS; CDR2 reads YFSETQ. CDR3 length: 15 amino acids. CDR3 coding DNA: TGCGCCAGCAGCTGGGGCACCGGGAGCAACAATGAGCAGTTCTTC. Translated: CASSWGTGSNNEQFF.

The chain couples TRBV7-3 to TRBJ2-1; no definite D call. V was cut by 0 bases and J by 7 bases, with 7 bases left in between. CDR1 SGHTA and CDR2 FQGTGA come from the germline V gene. The CDR3 runs 13 residues. The CDR3 reads CASSLTSSNEQFF. The CDR3 nucleotides are TGTGCCAGCAGCTTAACGTCCTCTAATGAGCAGTTCTTC.

This chain uses TRBV5-4 with TRBJ2-3, with D possibly being TRBD1 (6 bases). The germline CDR1 and CDR2 sequences are SGHNT and YYREEE (reference sequence). V lost 4 bases, J lost 3 bases, and 15 bases lay in between. The CDR3 has 15 amino acids. As DNA, the CDR3 is TGTGCCAGCAGCCCCAGGCGGCAGGGGACAGATACGCAGTATTTT. Amino acids: CASSPRRQGTDTQYF. The full variable domain, rest sourced from reference TRBV5-4 and TRBJ2-3, is ETGVTQSPTHLIKTRGQQVTLRCSSQSGHNTVSWYQQALGQGPQFIFQYYREEENGRGNFPPRFSGLQFPNYSSELNVNALELDDSALYLCASSPRRQGTDTQYFGPGTRLTVL.

The rearrangement joins TRBV19 to TRBJ1-5, with 7 bases identical to TRBD1. V shed 3 bases, J shed 0 bases, and the junction held 2 bases outside the gene matches. Looked up from germline, CDR1 is LNHDA and CDR2 is SQIVND (reference sequence). The CDR3 loop spans 15 amino acids. The DNA of the CDR3 is TGTGCCAGTAGTATTGGGACAGCTAGCAATCAGCCCCAGCATTTT. This sequence encodes CASSIGTASNQPQHF. The full variable domain, in which reference TRBV19 and TRBJ1-5 provide the parts outside the CDR3, is DGGITQSPKYLFRKEGQNVTLSCEQNLNHDAMYWYRQDPGQGLRLIYYSQIVNDFQKGDIAEGYSVSREKKESFPLTVTSAQKNPTAFYLCASSIGTASNQPQHFGDGTRLSIL.

The chain combines TRBV10-3 with TRBJ2-5, with 7 bases lining up with TRBD1. Losses at the gene ends were 7 bases for V and 6 bases for J; bases not matched to a gene: 11. The germline CDR1 and CDR2 sequences are ENHRY and SYGVKD. The CDR3 runs to 14 residues. CDR3 loop: CAITPDRAFQTQYF. CDR3 sequence (DNA): TGTGCCATCACCCCCGACAGGGCTTTCCAGACCCAGTACTTC.

The gene calls are TRBV30 and TRBJ1-4, with a weak D call TRBD1 (6 bases). V lost 3 bases to trimming and J lost 0 bases, with 17 bases between them. Per the germline V gene, CDR1 is GTSNPN and CDR2 is SVGIG (reference sequence). This CDR3 is built from 17 residues. CDR3: CAWRSQGDSATNEKLFF. In DNA, the CDR3 is TGTGCCTGGAGATCACAGGGAGACTCTGCAACTAATGAAAAACTGTTTTTT.

The chain links TRBV4-1 to TRBJ1-2; possibly TRBD1 for D (6 bases). This CDR3 region has 18 residues. V was shortened by 2 bases and J by 2 bases, with 21 bases between the two germline ends. Germline V gene sequence: CDR1 MGHRA, CDR2 YSYEKL. CDR3 nucleotides: TGCGCCAGCAGCCAACAAGAGGGATGGACAGAGATAAACTATGGCTACACCTTC. As protein: CASSQQEGWTEINYGYTF.